This T cell receptor (beta chain) was sequenced for a study of shared clonotypes between healthy human individuals. General study points: Several donors held about 4.5% of naive CD4 clonotypes in common.

The run depth of the assay was deep. Profiling relied on immunoSEQ multiplex PCR, and the TCRdb table lists in-frame clones only, not all of them. The data hold millions of clones, with roughly 96% observed a single time. V lost 0 bases and J 4 bases, leaving 9 bases between the germline ends. The CDR3 spans 14 residues. Germline V lookup: CDR1 SGHRS, CDR2 YFSETQ. Turning to this clone: The antigen is undetermined. Other DNA sequences in the sample encode the same CDR3.

The gene calls are TRBV5-1 and TRBJ2-3, with D hard to call. The sequencing sample was made of naive CD4+ T cells sorted from blood. Subset given: CD45RA+ positively selected. This receptor was taken from a man between 18 and 29 years old in good health. CDR3 in DNA: TGCGCCAGCAGCTTGGCCGGAGTTTCAGATACGCAGTATTTT. It is translated as CASSLAGVSDTQYF.